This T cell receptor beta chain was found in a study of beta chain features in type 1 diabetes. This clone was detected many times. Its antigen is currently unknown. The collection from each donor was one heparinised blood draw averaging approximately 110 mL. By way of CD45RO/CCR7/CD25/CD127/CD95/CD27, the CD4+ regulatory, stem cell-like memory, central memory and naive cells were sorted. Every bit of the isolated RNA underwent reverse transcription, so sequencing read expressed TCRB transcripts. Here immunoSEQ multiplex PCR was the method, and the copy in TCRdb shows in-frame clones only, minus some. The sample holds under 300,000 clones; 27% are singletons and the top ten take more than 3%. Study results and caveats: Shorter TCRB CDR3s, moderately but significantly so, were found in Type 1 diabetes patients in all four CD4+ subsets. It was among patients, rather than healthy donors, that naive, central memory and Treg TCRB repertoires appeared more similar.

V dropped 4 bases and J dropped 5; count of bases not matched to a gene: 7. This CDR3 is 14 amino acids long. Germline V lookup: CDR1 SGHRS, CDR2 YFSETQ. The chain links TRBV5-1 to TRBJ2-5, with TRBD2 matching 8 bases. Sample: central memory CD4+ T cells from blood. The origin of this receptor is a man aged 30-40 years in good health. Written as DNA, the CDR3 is TGCGCCAGCAGCGACGGGAGGGCCCGGGAGACCCAGTACTTC. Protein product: CASSDGRARETQYF.